These 21 T cell receptor beta chains were all obtained from the same sample, sequenced in a study of shared clonotypes between healthy human individuals. Sequenced by immunoSEQ multiplex PCR; TCRdb stores in-frame clones only, minus some. The data show 1,400,000 or so clones, 98% seen once. The material sequenced was naive CD4+ T cells sorted from blood. Specified subset: CD45RA+ positively selected. The receptors originated from a man aged 25 to 45 in good health.

In the case of this clone: The same CDR3 also results from other DNA sequences found in this sample. The rearrangement joins TRBV18 to TRBJ2-7, with TRBD2 identical over 13 bases. The CDR3 consists of 16 residues. V dropped 0 bases and J dropped 3; count of bases not matched to a gene: 2. Germline V gene sequence: CDR1 KGHSH, CDR2 LQKENI. The CDR3 bases are TGTGCCAGCTCACCACCGGGACTAGCGGGGTTCTACGAGCAGTACTTC. Protein product: CASSPPGLAGFYEQYF.

Here the CDR3 DNA reads TGTGCCAGCAGTTACTCGATGAGCACAGATACGCAGTATTTT. This encodes CASSYSMSTDTQYF. This sequence joins TRBV6-5 and TRBJ2-3; D not resolved. The CDR3 runs 14 residues. The germline gives CDR1 MNHEY, CDR2 SVGAGI. V was pared by 0 bases and J by 0 bases, with 4 bases between.

V and J are TRBV27 and TRBJ1-5; D unclear. Germline V CDR1 and CDR2: MNHEY, SMNVEV (reference sequence). V was cut by 6 bases and J by 9 bases, with 15 bases left in between. CDR3 size: 13 residues. CDR3 sequence reads: CASSPEFVRPQHF. For the CDR3, the DNA is TGTGCCAGCAGCCCCGAGTTTGTTCGGCCCCAGCATTTT.

This clone has just one count. The rearrangement joins TRBV15 to TRBJ1-5; D might be TRBD1 (5 bases). The CDR3 runs to 14 residues. The germline CDR1 and CDR2 sequences are LNHNV and YYDKDF (reference sequence). The germline V and J ends were trimmed by 3 bases and 7 bases, with 13 bases remaining between them. The CDR3 is CATSRVAGEQPQHF. The CDR3 DNA reads TGTGCCACCAGCAGGGTCGCGGGGGAACAGCCCCAGCATTTT.

The chain employs TRBV7-9 and TRBJ2-7, with no clear D. V dropped 2 bases and J dropped 2 bases, with 19 bases sitting between them. The germline gives CDR1 SEHNR, CDR2 FQNEAQ (reference sequence). The CDR3 sequence is 17 residues long. The CDR3 loop is CASSLSTPMDGTYEQYF. The CDR3 DNA sequence: TGTGCCAGCAGCTTATCAACCCCGATGGACGGCACCTACGAGCAGTACTTC. The complete variable domain, with remaining parts taken from reference TRBV7-9 and TRBJ2-7, reads DTGVSQNPRHKITKRGQNVTFRCDPISEHNRLYWYRQTLGQGPEFLTYFQNEAQLEKSRLLSDRFSAERPKGSFSTLEIQRTEQGDSAMYLCASSLSTPMDGTYEQYFGPGTRLTVT.

The chain links TRBV10-1 to TRBJ2-7, with 7 bases that match TRBD1. CDR3 length: 19 residues. V lost 4 bases and J lost 6; bases outside the gene matches: 24. Germline lookup yields CDR1 WNHNN and CDR2 SYGVQD (reference sequence). CDR3: CASSVGTDPFSKPESEQYF. The CDR3, as DNA: TGCGCCAGCAGTGTCGGGACAGACCCTTTCTCGAAACCGGAGAGCGAGCAGTACTTC.

V gene TRBV5-1 combines with J gene TRBJ2-1; D is unclear. The germline V and J ends were trimmed by 0 bases and 4 bases, with 8 bases remaining between them. The CDR3 runs 14 residues. CDR1 and CDR2 from the germline V gene are SGHRS and YFSETQ. The CDR3 loop is CASSLDPPYNEQFF. CDR3 bases: TGCGCCAGCAGCTTGGACCCCCCATACAATGAGCAGTTCTTC. The full variable domain, completed using reference TRBV5-1 and TRBJ2-1, is KAGVTQTPRYLIKTRGQQVTLSCSPISGHRSVSWYQQTPGQGLQFLFEYFSETQRNKGNFPGRFSGRQFSNSRSEMNVSTLELGDSALYLCASSLDPPYNEQFFGPGTRLTVL.

The genes are TRBV14 and TRBJ2-7; maybe TRBD2 (6 bases). Germline V gene lookup returns CDR1 SGHDN and CDR2 FVKESK. Trimming stripped 0 bases from V and 3 bases from J, with 6 bases between. The CDR3 has 13 amino acids. This CDR3 is CASSQEDYYEQYF. The CDR3 nucleotides are TGTGCCAGCAGCCAAGAGGACTACTACGAGCAGTACTTC.

The rearrangement links TRBV14 to TRBJ2-7, with D possibly TRBD2 on 6 matching bases. The CDR3 contains 12 residues. Trimming pared 5 bases from V and 7 bases from J, leaving 12 bases between. Germline V gives CDR1 SGHDN, CDR2 FVKESK. CDR3 in amino acids: CASSTYSGEQYF. CDR3 nucleotide sequence: TGTGCCAGCAGCACTTATAGCGGAGAGCAGTACTTC.

This chain joins TRBV7-9 and TRBJ2-7; D is ambiguous. Between the trimmed V and J ends, which lost 5 bases and 3 bases, there was a span of 14 bases. In germline, CDR1 is SEHNR, CDR2 FQNEAQ (reference sequence). This CDR3 is built from 14 residues. CDR3: CASSQSLGGYEQYF. The CDR3 DNA follows: TGTGCCAGCAGCCAATCCCTAGGCGGCTACGAGCAGTACTTC.

This chain uses TRBV28 with TRBJ2-1; D could derive from TRBD1 or TRBD2 (5 bases each). Trimming cost V 1 base and J 4 bases, with 11 bases left between them. This CDR3 region has 15 residues. Germline V gene lookup returns CDR1 MDHEN and CDR2 SYDVKM. CDR3 nucleotide sequence: TGTGCCAGCAGTTTATCAGGGAGTCGGTACAATGAGCAGTTCTTC. It codes for CASSLSGSRYNEQFF.

The rearrangement joins TRBV7-9 to TRBJ2-7; unclear D gene. This CDR3 comprises 13 residues. The V gene lost 5 bases and the J gene lost 0 bases, with 8 bases spanning the gap. Germline CDR1 SEHNR, CDR2 FQNEAQ (reference sequence). CDR3 residues: CASSASVSYEQYF. CDR3 nucleotide sequence: TGTGCCAGCAGCGCCTCAGTCTCCTACGAGCAGTACTTC.

This clone was picked up one time. The CDR3 is CASSLGSRDTEAFF. The CDR3 nucleotides read TGTGCCAGCAGTCTGGGCTCCCGGGACACTGAAGCTTTCTTT. This chain uses TRBV28 with TRBJ1-1; no reliable D call. CDR3 length: 14 residues. CDR1 and CDR2 from the germline V gene are MDHEN and SYDVKM. Deletions cut 5 bases from V and 3 bases from J, with 13 bases between. Supplemented by reference TRBV28 and TRBJ1-1, the full variable domain reads DVKVTQSSRYLVKRTGEKVFLECVQDMDHENMFWYRQDPGLGLRLIYFSYDVKMKEKGDIPEGYSVSREKKERFSLILESASTNQTSMYLCASSLGSRDTEAFFGQGTRLTVV.

The chain recombines TRBV7-2 with TRBJ2-3; D gene ambiguous. Germline V CDR1 and CDR2: SGHTA, FQGNSA. The ends were cut back, 5 bases at V and 2 bases at J, with 5 bases in the middle. This CDR3 is built from 12 residues. The CDR3 DNA reads TGTGCCAGCAGCGTAAACACAGATACGCAGTATTTT. This gives the protein CASSVNTDTQYF. Using reference TRBV7-2 and TRBJ2-3 for the parts outside the CDR3, the full variable domain is GAGVSQSPSNKVTEKGKDVELRCDPISGHTALYWYRQSLGQGLEFLIYFQGNSAPDKSGLPSDRFSAERTGGSVSTLTIQRTQQEDSAVYLCASSVNTDTQYFGPGTRLTVL.

The chain joins TRBV7-9 to TRBJ2-5; unclear D gene. Germline CDR1 is SEHNR and CDR2 is FQNEAQ (reference sequence). Trimming cost V 2 bases and J 5 bases, with 9 bases left between them. The CDR3 is made up of 13 amino acids. CDR3 DNA: TGTGCCAGCAGCTTATCCATCTTTGAGACCCAGTACTTC. Translated: CASSLSIFETQYF.

The V call is TRBV29-1, the J call TRBJ2-7, with TRBD1 matching 7 bases. After removal of 8 bases from V and 2 bases from J, the junction contained 3 bases not matched to a gene. This CDR3 is 11 amino acids long. Germline V CDR1 and CDR2: SQVTM, ANQGSEA. This CDR3 is CSSGTAYEQYF. Written as DNA, the CDR3 is TGCAGCTCCGGGACAGCCTACGAGCAGTACTTC.

This rearrangement joins TRBV10-3 to TRBJ2-3; TRBD2 agrees at 7 bases. The germline V gene has CDR1 ENHRY and CDR2 SYGVKD. Trimming at V came to 5 bases and at J to 6 bases, leaving 8 bases not matched to a gene. This CDR3 is built from 14 residues. CDR3 in amino acids: CAISPPEGGDTQYF. CDR3 sequence (DNA): TGTGCCATCAGTCCCCCCGAGGGAGGGGATACGCAGTATTTT.

The J gene is TRBJ2-3, the V gene TRBV9; tentatively, D is TRBD1 or TRBD2 (5 bases each). CDR1 is SGDLS and CDR2 is YYNGEE in the germline V gene. The CDR3 has 15 amino acids. Trimming left V 4 bases short and J 0 bases short, with 12 bases between. The CDR3 region has the DNA TGTGCCAGCAGCCCGATGGGGACGAGCACAGATACGCAGTATTTT. This encodes CASSPMGTSTDTQYF.

The chain combines TRBV11-2 with TRBJ2-7; weak D call: TRBD2 (6 bases). Germline lookup yields CDR1 SGHAT and CDR2 FQNNGV. The CDR3 contains 14 residues. V was clipped by 6 bases and J by 0 bases, with 12 bases between them. The CDR3 loop is CASSLERVSYEQYF. In nucleotides, the CDR3 is TGTGCCAGCAGTCTCGAGCGGGTCTCCTACGAGCAGTACTTC.

Turning to this clone: Other DNA sequences within the sample encode an identical CDR3. This chain joins TRBV2 and TRBJ2-1, with unresolved D. The V end was cut by 4 bases, the J end by 4 bases, with 8 bases between. The CDR3 has 13 residues. Germline V lookup: CDR1 SNHLY, CDR2 FYNNEI. CDR3: CASSGSSYNEQFF. The CDR3 DNA follows: TGTGCCAGCAGTGGCTCGAGTTACAATGAGCAGTTCTTC.

The chain couples TRBV27 to TRBJ2-4, with 7 bases fitting TRBD1. V shed 4 bases and J 13 bases; nucleotides not matched to a gene: 7. The V gene's germline CDR1 is MNHEY and CDR2 SMNVEV (reference sequence). The CDR3 sequence is 12 residues long. The CDR3 region is CASSSHRGPQYF. DNA of the CDR3: TGTGCCAGCAGTTCCCACAGGGGCCCCCAGTACTTC.